The present TCR beta chain was sequenced within a study of post-analysis software for immune sequencing data. Unique molecular identifiers featured in each of the TCR beta cDNA libraries. TCRdb ran MiXCR on the PCR reads and lists one entry per CDR3 protein. Of hundreds of thousands of distinct CDR3 sequences in the sample, less than 35% were seen once. The length of the CDR3 is 15 residues. Trimming stripped 3 bases from V and 5 bases from J, with 17 bases between. Germline CDR1 and CDR2: SGHDT and YYEEEE. Study-wide results and limits: Comparison of patients with controls showed five or six TRBV segments more frequent in patients, TRBV5-6, TRBV5-1 and TRBV20-1 among them.

For this clonotype: The target antigen is unknown.

This sequence originates from a girl aged 10-17 years with multiple sclerosis. The specimen was blood. V and J are TRBV5-6 and TRBJ2-5; D might be TRBD1 (7 bases). The CDR3 protein is CASSSGQGGLETQYF. CDR3 DNA sequence: TGTGCCAGCAGCTCTGGGCAGGGGGGACTGGAGACCCAGTACTTC.